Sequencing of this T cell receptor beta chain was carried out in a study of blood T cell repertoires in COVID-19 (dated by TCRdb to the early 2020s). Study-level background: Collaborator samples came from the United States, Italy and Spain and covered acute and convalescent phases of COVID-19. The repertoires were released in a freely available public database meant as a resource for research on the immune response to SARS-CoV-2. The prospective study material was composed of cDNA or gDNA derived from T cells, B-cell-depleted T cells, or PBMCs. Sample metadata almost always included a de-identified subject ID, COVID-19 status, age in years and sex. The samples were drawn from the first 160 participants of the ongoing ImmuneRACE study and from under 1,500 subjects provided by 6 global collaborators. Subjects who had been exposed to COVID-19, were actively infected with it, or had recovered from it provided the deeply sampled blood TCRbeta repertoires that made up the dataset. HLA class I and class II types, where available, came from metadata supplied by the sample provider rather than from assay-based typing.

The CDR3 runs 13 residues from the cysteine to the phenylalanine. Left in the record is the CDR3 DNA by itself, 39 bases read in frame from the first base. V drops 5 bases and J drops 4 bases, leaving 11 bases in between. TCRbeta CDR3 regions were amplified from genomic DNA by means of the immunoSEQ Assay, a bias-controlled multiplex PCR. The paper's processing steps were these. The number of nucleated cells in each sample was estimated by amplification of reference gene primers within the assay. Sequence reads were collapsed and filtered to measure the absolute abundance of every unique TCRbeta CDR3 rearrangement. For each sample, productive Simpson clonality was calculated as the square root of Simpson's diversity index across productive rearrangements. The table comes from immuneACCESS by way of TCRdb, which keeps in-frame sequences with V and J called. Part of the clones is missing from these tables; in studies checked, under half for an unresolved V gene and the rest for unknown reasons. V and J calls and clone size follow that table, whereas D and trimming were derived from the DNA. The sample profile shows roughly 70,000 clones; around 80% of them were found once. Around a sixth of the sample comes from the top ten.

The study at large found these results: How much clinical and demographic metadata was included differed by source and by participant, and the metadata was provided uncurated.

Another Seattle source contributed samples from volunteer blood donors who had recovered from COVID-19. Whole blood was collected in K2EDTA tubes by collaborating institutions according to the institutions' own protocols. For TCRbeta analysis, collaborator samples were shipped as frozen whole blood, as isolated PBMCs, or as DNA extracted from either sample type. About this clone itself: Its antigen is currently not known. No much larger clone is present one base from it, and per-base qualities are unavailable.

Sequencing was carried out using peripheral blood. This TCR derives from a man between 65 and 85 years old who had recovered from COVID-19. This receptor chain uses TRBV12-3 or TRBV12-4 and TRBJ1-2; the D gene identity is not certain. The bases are TGTGCCAGCAGTCCGCTGGGGAGCTATGGCTACACCTTC. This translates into CASSPLGSYGYTF.